A selection of T cell receptor beta chains follows, all from one sample in a study of shared clonotypes between healthy human individuals. The protocol was immunoSEQ multiplex PCR, while the TCRdb copy is restricted to in-frame clones and leaves out a portion. This sample has about 2 million clones, with 95% found just once. What was sequenced was naive CD4+ T cells sorted from blood. The receptor set was obtained from a man in his late teens or twenties in good health. CDR3s include the opening cysteine and the closing phenylalanine or tryptophan. The D gene is left open where the match is weak. A row's size may be missing; if present it is once, few, many or a size class.

j_gene	v_gene	d_gene	abundance	len	CDR3nt	CDR3aa
TRBJ2-1	TRBV4-3	TRBD2	NA	15	TGCGCCAGCAGCCTAGTGACTAGCGGTAACAATGAGCAGTTCTTC	CASSLVTSGNNEQFF
TRBJ1-2	TRBV6-1	NA	NA	13	TGTGCCAGCAATGGGGCGGGGTACTATGGCTACACCTTC	CASNGAGYYGYTF
TRBJ1-1	TRBV30	NA	NA	13	TGTGCCTGGATCGGCAGATGGAACACTGAAGCTTTCTTT	CAWIGRWNTEAFF
TRBJ2-1	TRBV10-1	NA	NA	13	TGCGCCAGCAGTGTAAATCTAAACAATGAGCAGTTCTTC	CASSVNLNNEQFF
TRBJ2-7	TRBV19	NA	NA	13	TGTGCCAGCCACCCCCCTGGGGTTTACGAGCAGTACTTC	CASHPPGVYEQYF
TRBJ1-5	TRBV18	NA	once	15	TGTGCCAGCTCATTAGGTGTGTGGGAAGAACAGCCCCAGCATTTT	CASSLGVWEEQPQHF
TRBJ2-7	TRBV12-5	TRBD2	NA	14	TGTGCTAGTGGCCTAGCGGGAATTTCCTACGAGCAGTACTTC	CASGLAGISYEQYF
TRBJ1-1	TRBV5-4	TRBD1	NA	16	TGTGCCAGCAGCCTGGACAGGAATCAGATGAACACTGAAGCTTTCTTT	CASSLDRNQMNTEAFF
TRBJ2-2	TRBV5-4	NA	once	13	TGTGCCAGCAGCTTGCAGTACACCGGGGAGCTGTTTTTT	CASSLQYTGELFF
TRBJ2-1	TRBV30	NA	NA	15	TGTGCCTGGAAGTTCTCGGGGAGCTCCTACAATGAGCAGTTCTTC	CAWKFSGSSYNEQFF
TRBJ2-7	TRBV5-1	TRBD2	NA	16	TGCGCCAGCAGCCCCTCAACTAGCGGGGGGTCGTACGAGCAGTACTTC	CASSPSTSGGSYEQYF
TRBJ1-2	TRBV5-1	TRBD1	NA	14	TGCGCCAGCAGCTTGACGCAGGGGGCGTTTGGCTACACCTTC	CASSLTQGAFGYTF
TRBJ2-5	TRBV4-1	NA	NA	13	TGCGCCAGCAGCCAAGGAGGTATGGAGACCCAGTACTTC	CASSQGGMETQYF
TRBJ1-1	TRBV6-6	NA	NA	14	TGTGCCAGCAGGGAGGGGGGGAAGAACACTGAAGCTTTCTTT	CASREGGKNTEAFF
TRBJ1-4	TRBV2	NA	NA	18	TGTGCCAGCAAGGACGATGGACACATCCTCTCCTGGGCTGAAAAACTGTTTTTT	CASKDDGHILSWAEKLFF
TRBJ2-7	TRBV19	TRBD1	NA	13	TGTGCCAGTAAAGGACAGGGGGCACGCGAGCAGTACTTC	CASKGQGAREQYF
TRBJ2-5	TRBV7-9	NA	few	12	TGTGCCAGCAGCTTAAATTTGGAGACCCAGTACTTC	CASSLNLETQYF